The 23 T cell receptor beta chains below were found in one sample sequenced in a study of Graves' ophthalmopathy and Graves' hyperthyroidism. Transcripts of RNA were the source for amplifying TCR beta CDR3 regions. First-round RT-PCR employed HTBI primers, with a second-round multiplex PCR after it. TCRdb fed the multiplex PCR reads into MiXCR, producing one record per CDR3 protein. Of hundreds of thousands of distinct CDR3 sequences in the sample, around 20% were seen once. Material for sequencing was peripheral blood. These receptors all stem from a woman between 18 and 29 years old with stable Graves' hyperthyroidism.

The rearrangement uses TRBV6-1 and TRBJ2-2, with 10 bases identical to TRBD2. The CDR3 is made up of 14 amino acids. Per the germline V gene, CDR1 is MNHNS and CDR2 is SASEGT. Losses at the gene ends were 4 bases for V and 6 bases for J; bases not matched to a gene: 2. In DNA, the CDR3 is TGTGCCAGCAGTGCGAGCGGGGGGGCCGGGGAGCTGTTTTTT. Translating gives CASSASGGAGELFF.

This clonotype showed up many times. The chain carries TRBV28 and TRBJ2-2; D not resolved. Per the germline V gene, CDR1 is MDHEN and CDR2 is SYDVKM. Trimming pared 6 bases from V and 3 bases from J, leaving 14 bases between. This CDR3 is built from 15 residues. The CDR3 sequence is CASSPGALDTGELFF. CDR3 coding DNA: TGTGCCAGCAGCCCGGGCGCCCTCGACACCGGGGAGCTGTTTTTT.

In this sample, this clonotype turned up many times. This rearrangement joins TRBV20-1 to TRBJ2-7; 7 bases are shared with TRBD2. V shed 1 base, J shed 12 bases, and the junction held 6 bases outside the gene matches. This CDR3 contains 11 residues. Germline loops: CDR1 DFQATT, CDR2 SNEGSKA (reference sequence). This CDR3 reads CSARVGGIAYF. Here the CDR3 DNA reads TGCAGTGCTAGAGTGGGGGGGATTGCGTACTTC.

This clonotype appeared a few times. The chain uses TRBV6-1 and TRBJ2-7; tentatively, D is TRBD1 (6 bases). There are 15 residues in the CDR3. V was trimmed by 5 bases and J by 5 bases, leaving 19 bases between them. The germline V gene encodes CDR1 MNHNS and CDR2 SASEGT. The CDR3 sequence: CASSLQGPGFHEQYF. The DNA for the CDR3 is TGTGCCAGCAGTCTCCAGGGGCCAGGTTTCCACGAGCAGTACTTC.

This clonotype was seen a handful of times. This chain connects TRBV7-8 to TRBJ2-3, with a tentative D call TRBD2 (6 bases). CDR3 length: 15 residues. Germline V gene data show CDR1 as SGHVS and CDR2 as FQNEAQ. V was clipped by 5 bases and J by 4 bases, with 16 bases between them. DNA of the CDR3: TGTGCCAGCAGCAGCTTAGCGGAGACGGCAGATACGCAGTATTTT. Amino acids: CASSSLAETADTQYF. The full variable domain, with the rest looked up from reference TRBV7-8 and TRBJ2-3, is GAGVSQSPRYKVAKRGQDVALRCDPISGHVSLFWYQQALGQGPEFLTYFQNEAQLDKSGLPSDRFFAERPEGSVSTLKIQRTQQEDSAVYLCASSSLAETADTQYFGPGTRLTVL.

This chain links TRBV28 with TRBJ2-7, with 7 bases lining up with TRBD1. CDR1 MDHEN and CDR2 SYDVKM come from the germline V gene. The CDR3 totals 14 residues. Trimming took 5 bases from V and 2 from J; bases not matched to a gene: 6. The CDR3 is CASSPDRDTYEQYF. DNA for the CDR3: TGTGCCAGCAGTCCCGACAGGGATACCTACGAGCAGTACTTC.

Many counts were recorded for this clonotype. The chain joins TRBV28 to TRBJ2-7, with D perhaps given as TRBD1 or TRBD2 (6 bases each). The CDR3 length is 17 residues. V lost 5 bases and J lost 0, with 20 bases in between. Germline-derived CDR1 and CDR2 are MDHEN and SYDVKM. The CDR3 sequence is CASSAPGAEGTSYEQYF. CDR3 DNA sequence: TGTGCCAGCAGTGCCCCGGGGGCGGAGGGCACCTCCTACGAGCAGTACTTC. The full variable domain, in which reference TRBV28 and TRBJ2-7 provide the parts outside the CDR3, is DVKVTQSSRYLVKRTGEKVFLECVQDMDHENMFWYRQDPGLGLRLIYFSYDVKMKEKGDIPEGYSVSREKKERFSLILESASTNQTSMYLCASSAPGAEGTSYEQYFGPGTRLTVT.

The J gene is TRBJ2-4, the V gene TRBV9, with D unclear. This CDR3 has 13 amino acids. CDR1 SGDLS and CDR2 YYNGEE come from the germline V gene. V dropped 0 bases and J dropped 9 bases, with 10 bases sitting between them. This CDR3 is CASSVEGGSIQYF. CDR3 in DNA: TGTGCCAGCAGCGTAGAGGGCGGCTCCATTCAGTACTTC.

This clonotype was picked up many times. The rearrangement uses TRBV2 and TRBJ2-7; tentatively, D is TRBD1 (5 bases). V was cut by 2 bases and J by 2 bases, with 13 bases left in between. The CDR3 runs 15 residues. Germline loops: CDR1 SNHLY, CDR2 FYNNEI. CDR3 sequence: CASSEYRSVTYEQYF. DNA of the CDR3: TGTGCCAGCAGTGAATACAGGAGCGTGACCTACGAGCAGTACTTC.

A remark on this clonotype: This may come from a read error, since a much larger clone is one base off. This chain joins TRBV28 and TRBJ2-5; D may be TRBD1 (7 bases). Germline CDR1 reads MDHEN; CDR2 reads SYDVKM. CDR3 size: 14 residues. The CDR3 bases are TGTGCCAACAGTTTTCGGAGGGGGCGGGAGACCCAGTACTTC. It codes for CANSFRRGRETQYF.

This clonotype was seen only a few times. The CDR3 bases are TGTGCCTGGAGTGCTGGGACAGGGGCCTACGGCTACACCTTC. It encodes CAWSAGTGAYGYTF. The chain recombines TRBV30 with TRBJ1-2; TRBD1 agrees at 10 bases. Germline V gene sequence: CDR1 GTSNPN, CDR2 SVGIG (reference sequence). The length of the CDR3 is 14 residues. The V and J ends lost 1 base and 8 bases, in that order; junction bases with no gene match: 7.

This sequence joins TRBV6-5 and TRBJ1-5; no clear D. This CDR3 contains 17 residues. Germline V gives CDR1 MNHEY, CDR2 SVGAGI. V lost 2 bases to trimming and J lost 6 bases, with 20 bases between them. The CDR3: CASSYGQLTYQGQPQHF. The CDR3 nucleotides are TGTGCCAGCAGTTACGGGCAGCTTACCTACCAAGGTCAGCCCCAGCATTTT.

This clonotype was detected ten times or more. Written as DNA, the CDR3 is TGCAGTGCTAGAGACCCGGCTGTCTATGGCTACACCTTC. Translation gives CSARDPAVYGYTF. The gene calls are TRBV20-1 and TRBJ1-2; the D is unclear. Germline CDR1 and CDR2: DFQATT and SNEGSKA (reference sequence). The V end was cut by 0 bases, the J end by 4 bases, with 9 bases between. CDR3 size: 13 residues.

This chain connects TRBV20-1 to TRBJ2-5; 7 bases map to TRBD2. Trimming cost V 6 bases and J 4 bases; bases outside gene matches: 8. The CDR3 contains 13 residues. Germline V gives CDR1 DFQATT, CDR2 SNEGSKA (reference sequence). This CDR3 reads CSARDYRTETQYF. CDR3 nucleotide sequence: TGCAGTGCGCGGGACTATAGAACAGAGACCCAGTACTTC.

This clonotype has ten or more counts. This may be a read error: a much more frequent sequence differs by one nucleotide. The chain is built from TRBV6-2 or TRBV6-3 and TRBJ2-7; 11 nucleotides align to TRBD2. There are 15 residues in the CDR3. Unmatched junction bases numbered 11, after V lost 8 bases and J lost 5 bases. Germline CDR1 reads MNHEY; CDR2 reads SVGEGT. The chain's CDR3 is CASPLAGAVSNEQYF. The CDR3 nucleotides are TGTGCCAGCCCACTAGCGGGAGCAGTATCGAACGAGCAGTACTTC.

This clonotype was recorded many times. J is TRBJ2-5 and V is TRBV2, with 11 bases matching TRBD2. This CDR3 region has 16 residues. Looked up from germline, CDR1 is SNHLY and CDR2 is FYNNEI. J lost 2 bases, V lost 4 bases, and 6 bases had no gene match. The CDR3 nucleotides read TGTGCCAGCAGTGCGCTAGCGGGAGGAGGACAAGAGACCCAGTACTTC. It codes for CASSALAGGGQETQYF.

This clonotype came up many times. CDR3 DNA: TGCGCCAGCAGGTGGGGACAGGTGGACACCGGGGAGCTGTTTTTT. Translating it yields CASRWGQVDTGELFF. The rearrangement links TRBV5-1 to TRBJ2-2; 8 bases fit TRBD1. After removal of 5 bases from V and 3 bases from J, the junction contained 6 bases not matched to a gene. The CDR3 is 15 amino acids. Germline V gene sequence: CDR1 SGHRS, CDR2 YFSETQ.

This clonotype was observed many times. The CDR3 reads CASSLSPQKMVQYF. In nucleotides, the CDR3 is TGTGCCAGCAGTTTATCTCCCCAAAAGATGGTTCAGTACTTC. The V call is TRBV28, the J call TRBJ2-4, with D hard to call. This CDR3 has 14 amino acids. Trimming took off 1 base at V and 11 bases at J, with 15 bases between the two ends. In germline, CDR1 is MDHEN, CDR2 SYDVKM.

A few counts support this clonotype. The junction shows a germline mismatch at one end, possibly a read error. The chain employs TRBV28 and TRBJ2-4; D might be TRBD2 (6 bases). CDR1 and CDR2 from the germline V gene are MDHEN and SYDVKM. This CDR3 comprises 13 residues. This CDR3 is CASRELAKNIKYF. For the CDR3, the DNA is TGTGCCAGTCGGGAGCTAGCCAAAAACATTAAGTACTTC.

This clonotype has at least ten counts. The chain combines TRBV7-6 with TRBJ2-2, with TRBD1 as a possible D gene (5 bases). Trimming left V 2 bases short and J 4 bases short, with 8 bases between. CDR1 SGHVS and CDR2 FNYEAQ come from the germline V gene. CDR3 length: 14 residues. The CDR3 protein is CASSLRTSTGELFF. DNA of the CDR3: TGTGCCAGCAGCTTACGGACAAGCACCGGGGAGCTGTTTTTT.

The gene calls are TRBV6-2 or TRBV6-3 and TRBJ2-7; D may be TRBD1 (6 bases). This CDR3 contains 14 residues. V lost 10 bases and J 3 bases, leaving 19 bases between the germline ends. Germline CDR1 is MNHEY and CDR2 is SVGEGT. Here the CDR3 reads CATTDVLGGYEQYF. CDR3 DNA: TGTGCCACTACGGATGTTCTAGGGGGCTACGAGCAGTACTTC.

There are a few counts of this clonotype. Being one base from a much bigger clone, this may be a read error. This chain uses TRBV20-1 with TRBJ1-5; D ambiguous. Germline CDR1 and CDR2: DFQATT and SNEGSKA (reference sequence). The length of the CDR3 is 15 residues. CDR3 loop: CSARGGLGSNRPQHF. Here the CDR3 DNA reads TGCAGTGCTAGAGGTGGGTTGGGGAGCAATCGGCCCCAGCATTTT.

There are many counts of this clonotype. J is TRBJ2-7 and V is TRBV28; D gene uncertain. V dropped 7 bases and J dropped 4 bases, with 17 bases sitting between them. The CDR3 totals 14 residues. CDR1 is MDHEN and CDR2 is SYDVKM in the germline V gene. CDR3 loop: CASTAVGAKYEQYF. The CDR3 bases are TGTGCCAGCACCGCCGTTGGCGCGAAATACGAGCAGTACTTC.